These T cell receptor beta chains were read from a single sample in a study of blood T cell repertoires in COVID-19. The assay was immunoSEQ multiplex PCR, and TCRdb's table has in-frame clones only and misses some. This sample has some 110,000 clones; roughly 84% occur once, and the top ten carry approximately 1.5%. The sample was peripheral blood. The origin of the receptors is a man in his forties with acute or convalescent COVID-19. The CDR3 runs from the conserved cysteine through the conserved F or W. Each record gives: J gene, V gene, D gene, CDR3 protein, CDR3 DNA. The D gene is left open where the match is weak.

>TRBJ1-6|TRBV7-2|TRBD1
CASSLTGGNNSPLHF
TGTGCCAGCAGCCTAACAGGGGGTAATAATTCACCCCTCCACTTT
>TRBJ1-5|TRBV6-1|-
CASSEGGQGQPQHF
TGTGCCAGCAGTGAAGGGGGGCAGGGGCAGCCCCAGCATTTT
>TRBJ1-4|TRBV28|-
CASSFQAATNEKLFF
TGTGCCAGCAGTTTTCAGGCCGCAACTAATGAAAAACTGTTTTTT
>TRBJ2-1|TRBV19|TRBD1
CASSRDRGIEREQFF
TGTGCCAGTAGTAGAGACAGGGGGATTGAAAGAGAGCAGTTCTTC
>TRBJ1-1|TRBV28|TRBD1
CASSLTGRTEAFF
TGTGCCAGCAGTCTGACAGGGAGGACTGAAGCTTTCTTT
>TRBJ2-1|TRBV6-6|TRBD2
CASSGTSGRSYNEQFF
TGTGCCAGCAGCGGGACTAGCGGGAGATCCTACAATGAGCAGTTCTTC
>TRBJ1-2|TRBV6-6|-
CASSGGPTGYTF
TGTGCCAGCAGTGGAGGGCCAACTGGCTACACCTTC
>TRBJ2-5|TRBV11-2|-
CASSLFFGRGKETQYF
TGTGCCAGCAGTTTGTTTTTCGGGCGGGGTAAAGAGACCCAGTACTTC
>TRBJ1-2|TRBV6-2/TRBV6-3|TRBD1
CASSPGTGGIIGYTF
TGTGCCAGCAGCCCCGGAACAGGGGGTATCATTGGCTACACCTTC
>TRBJ2-1|TRBV7-9|TRBD1
CASSSYGQGANNEQFF
TGTGCCAGCAGCTCCTACGGACAGGGGGCCAACAATGAGCAGTTCTTC
>TRBJ2-3|TRBV5-6|TRBD2
CASSKLAGGPTDTQYF
TGTGCCAGCAGCAAACTAGCGGGGGGCCCCACAGATACGCAGTATTTT
>TRBJ2-7|TRBV12-3/TRBV12-4|-
CASSLAGLEQYF
TGTGCCAGCAGTTTGGCAGGGCTCGAGCAGTACTTC
>TRBJ1-6|TRBV24-1|-
CATSDLRRISYNSPLHF
TGTGCCACCAGTGATTTGAGGCGGATCTCCTATAATTCACCCCTCCACTTT
>TRBJ1-1|TRBV6-1|TRBD1
CASRDGQGADTEAFF
TGTGCCAGCAGAGACGGACAGGGGGCGGACACTGAAGCTTTCTTT
>TRBJ2-7|TRBV5-5|TRBD2
CASSYGLAGTYMGEQYF
TGTGCCAGCAGCTACGGACTAGCGGGAACTTATATGGGCGAGCAGTACTTC
>TRBJ1-5|TRBV28|-
CASTSVNQPQHF
TGTGCCAGCACTTCAGTCAATCAGCCCCAGCATTTT